A selection of T cell receptor beta chains follows, all from one sample in a study of CD8+CD57+ T cells in acquired aplastic anemia. Each CDR3 protein gets one entry after TCRdb re-called the reads with MiXCR. There are about 270,000 distinct CDR3 sequences in the sample; roughly 80% occur only once, and 40% to 55% lies in the top ten. Sequencing input: sorted CD4+, CD8+, or CD8+CD57+ T cells (not recorded which) from PBMCs. The receptors here all came from a human donor with aplastic anemia. CDR3s include the opening cysteine and the closing phenylalanine or tryptophan. Fields, in order: J gene, V gene, clone size, D gene, CDR3 DNA, CDR3 protein. The D gene is left open where the match is weak. Clone size is given for some rows only: seen once, a few or many times, or a class if the clone is expanded.

>TRBJ1-6|TRBV7-8|-|-
TGTGCCAGCAGCTTGGCGGAGCGGGGGTACTACAATGAGCTCCACTTT
CASSLAERGYYNELHF
>TRBJ2-1|TRBV15|-|TRBD2
TGTGCCAGTAGCATAGGGAGGGAGCTAGGTGCGCAGTTCTTC
CASSIGRELGAQFF
>TRBJ2-7|TRBV7-6|-|TRBD2
TGTGCCAGCACCCTAGGGAGGGCACCCCCTAGCTCCGACCAGTACTTC
CASTLGRAPPSSDQYF
>TRBJ2-3|TRBV7-6|-|-
TGTGCCAGCAGCTTAGCGCGCGGTCCCAATGCGCAGTATTTT
CASSLARGPNAQYF
>TRBJ2-1|TRBV7-9|-|TRBD1
TGTGCCACCAGCAGAGAAAGACAGGGGGGGAACGATGAGTTCTTC
CATSRERQGGNDEFF
>TRBJ2-2|TRBV5-1|-|TRBD1
TGCGCCAGCAGCGTGACAGGGGGCGCCGACACCGGGGAGCTGTTTTTT
CASSVTGGADTGELFF
>TRBJ2-1|TRBV2|-|-
TGTGCCAGCACCTCTACACTGTCCGGTATGAATGAGCAGTTCTTC
CASTSTLSGMNEQFF
>TRBJ2-7|TRBV5-5|few|-
TGTGCCAGCAGCTTCGCAGGCGGCCCCTACGAGCAGTACTTC
CASSFAGGPYEQYF
>TRBJ1-2|TRBV2|-|-
TGCGCCAGCAGTGAAGCGGTTTATGGCTACACCTTC
CASSEAVYGYTF
>TRBJ1-6|TRBV15|few|-
TGTGCCACCAGCAATGACCGGGCGGGTAATTCACCCCTCCACTTT
CATSNDRAGNSPLHF
>TRBJ1-1|TRBV5-1|-|-
TGCGCCAGCAGCTCGGGGGGCGCAGGGAACACTGAAGCTTTCTTT
CASSSGGAGNTEAFF
>TRBJ2-4|TRBV2|-|-
TGTGCCAGCGGAGGAGGTGGGAACGATCAGTACTTC
CASGGGGNDQYF
>TRBJ2-3|TRBV7-9|-|-
TGTGCCAGCGGGGACGGGGGCAGAGATCAGACGTATTTT
CASGDGGRDQTYF
>TRBJ1-5|TRBV5-5|-|-
TGTGCCAGCAGCTCCGAGCCAGGGTCTCATCAGCCCCAGCATTTT
CASSSEPGSHQPQHF
>TRBJ2-3|TRBV7-9|-|TRBD2
TGTGCCAGCAGGCCCCCGGGACTAGCACCGGATACGCAGTATTTT
CASRPPGLAPDTQYF
>TRBJ2-3|TRBV7-9|-|-
TGTGCCAGACGCTCCTCTAATACGCAGTATTTC
CARRSSNTQYF
>TRBJ1-4|TRBV10-3|few|-
TGTGCCAGCAGTTACGCACCTAATGAAAAACTGTTTTTT
CASSYAPNEKLFF
>TRBJ2-7|TRBV15|few|-
TGTGCCACCAGCTGCCGGGGCCTAGCCTATGCGCAGTACTTC
CATSCRGLAYAQYF
>TRBJ1-1|TRBV7-8|-|-
TGTGCCAGCAGCGTAGGACCAGACGCTACAGCCTTTTTC
CASSVGPDATAFF
>TRBJ2-6|TRBV9|-|-
TGTGCCAGCAGCGCGTCAGGGGCTGGGGCTAACGTCCTGACTTTC
CASSASGAGANVLTF
>TRBJ1-2|TRBV7-8|once|-
TGTGCCAGCAGCCTAGGGGGTGGACGTGACACGCAGTTC
CASSLGGGRDTQF
>TRBJ2-1|TRBV11-3|-|TRBD2
TGCGCCAGCAGCTTAGTTCGGAGCGGGGGGAGCGATGAGCAGTTCTTC
CASSLVRSGGSDEQFF
>TRBJ2-7|TRBV19|-|TRBD2
TGTGCCAGTAGTATCGTAGCGGGGGCCTACGAGCAGTACTTC
CASSIVAGAYEQYF
>TRBJ2-3|TRBV7-9|-|-
TGTGCCAGCAGGTTCGGGGGTAGAGATACGGAGTATTTT
CASRFGGRDTEYF